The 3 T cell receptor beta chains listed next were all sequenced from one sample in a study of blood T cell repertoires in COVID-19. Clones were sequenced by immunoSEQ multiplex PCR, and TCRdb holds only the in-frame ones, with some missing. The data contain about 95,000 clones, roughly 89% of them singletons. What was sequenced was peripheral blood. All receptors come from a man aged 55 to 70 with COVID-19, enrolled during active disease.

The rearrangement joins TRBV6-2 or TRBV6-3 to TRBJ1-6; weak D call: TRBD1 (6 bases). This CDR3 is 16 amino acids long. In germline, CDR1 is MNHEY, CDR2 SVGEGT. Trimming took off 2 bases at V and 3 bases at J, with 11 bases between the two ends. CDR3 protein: CASSYVWTDYNSPLHF. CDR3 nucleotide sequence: TGTGCCAGCAGTTACGTCTGGACAGACTATAATTCACCCCTCCACTTT.

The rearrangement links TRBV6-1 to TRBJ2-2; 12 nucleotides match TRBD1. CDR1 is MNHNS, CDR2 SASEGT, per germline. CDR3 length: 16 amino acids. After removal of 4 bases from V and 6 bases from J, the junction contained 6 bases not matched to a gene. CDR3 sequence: CASSAAGTGGAGELFF. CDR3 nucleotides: TGTGCCAGCAGTGCCGCCGGGACAGGGGGCGCCGGGGAGCTGTTTTTT.

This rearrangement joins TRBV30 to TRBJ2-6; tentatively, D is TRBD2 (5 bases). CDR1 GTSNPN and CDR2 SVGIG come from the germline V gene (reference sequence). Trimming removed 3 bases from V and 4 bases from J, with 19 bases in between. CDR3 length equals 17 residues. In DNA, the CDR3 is TGTGCCTGGAGCCAAAGGGCGGCGGGTTCAGGGGCCAACGTCCTGACTTTC. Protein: CAWSQRAAGSGANVLTF.